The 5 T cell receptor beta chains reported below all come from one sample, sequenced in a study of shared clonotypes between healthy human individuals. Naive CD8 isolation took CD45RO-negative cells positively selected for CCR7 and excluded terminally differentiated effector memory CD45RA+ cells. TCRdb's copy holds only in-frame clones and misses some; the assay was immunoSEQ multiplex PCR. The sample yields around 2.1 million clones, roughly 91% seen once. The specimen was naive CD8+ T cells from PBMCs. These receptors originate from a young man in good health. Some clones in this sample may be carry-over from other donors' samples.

The CDR3 bases are TGTGCCAGCAGTGTGAGCGGGAGGATCGACGAGCAGTACTTC. Its translation: CASSVSGRIDEQYF. The chain has TRBV27 and TRBJ2-7; TRBD2 matches at 9 bases. In germline, CDR1 is MNHEY, CDR2 SMNVEV (reference sequence). With 5 bases clipped from V and 5 bases from J, the junction kept 7 bases outside the gene matches. The CDR3 has 14 amino acids.

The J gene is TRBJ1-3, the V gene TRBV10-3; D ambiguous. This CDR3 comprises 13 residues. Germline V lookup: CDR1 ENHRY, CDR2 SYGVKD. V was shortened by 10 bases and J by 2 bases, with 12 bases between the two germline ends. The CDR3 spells CATDGGAGNTIYF. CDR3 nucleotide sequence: TGTGCCACCGACGGTGGTGCTGGAAACACCATATATTTT.

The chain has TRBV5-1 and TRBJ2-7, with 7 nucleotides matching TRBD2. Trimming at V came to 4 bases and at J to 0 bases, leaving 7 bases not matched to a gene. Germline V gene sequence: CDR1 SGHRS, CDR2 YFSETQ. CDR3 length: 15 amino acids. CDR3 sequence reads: CASSGLGTTSYEQYF. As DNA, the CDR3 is TGCGCCAGCAGCGGGCTAGGGACTACCTCCTACGAGCAGTACTTC. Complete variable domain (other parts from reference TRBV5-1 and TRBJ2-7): KAGVTQTPRYLIKTRGQQVTLSCSPISGHRSVSWYQQTPGQGLQFLFEYFSETQRNKGNFPGRFSGRQFSNSRSEMNVSTLELGDSALYLCASSGLGTTSYEQYFGPGTRLTVT.

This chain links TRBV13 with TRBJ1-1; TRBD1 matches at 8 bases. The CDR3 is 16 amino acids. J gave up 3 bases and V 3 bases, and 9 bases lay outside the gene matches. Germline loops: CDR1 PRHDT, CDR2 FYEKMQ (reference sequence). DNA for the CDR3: TGTGCCAGCAGCTTCTTTGGGTCGGACAGGGACACTGAAGCTTTCTTT. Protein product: CASSFFGSDRDTEAFF.

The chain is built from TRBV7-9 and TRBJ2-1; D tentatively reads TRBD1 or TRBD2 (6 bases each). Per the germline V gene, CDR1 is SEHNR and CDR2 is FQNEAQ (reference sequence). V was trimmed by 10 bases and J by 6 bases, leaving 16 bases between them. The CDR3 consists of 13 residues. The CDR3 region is CATVTGRFNEQFF. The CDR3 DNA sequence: TGTGCCACCGTAACAGGGAGGTTCAATGAGCAGTTCTTC.